These 26 T cell receptor beta chains were sequenced from one sample in a study of blood T cell repertoires in COVID-19. The method was immunoSEQ multiplex PCR; TCRdb's version includes in-frame clones alone and lacks a portion of them. The sample holds fewer than 150,000 clones; 65% to 85% are singletons and the top ten take around 7.8%. Sequenced: peripheral blood. Every receptor here comes from a human donor in a cohort sampled during active COVID-19.

The rearrangement uses TRBV7-9 and TRBJ2-3; D gene unclear. Germline CDR1 is SEHNR and CDR2 is FQNEAQ (reference sequence). Trimming shortened V by 5 bases and J by 0 bases, and 9 bases separated the two germline ends. The CDR3 spans 14 residues. The CDR3 bases are TGTGCCAGCAGCCAGAGAGCGAGCACAGATACGCAGTATTTT. Translation gives CASSQRASTDTQYF.

This chain connects TRBV10-3 to TRBJ1-5; 11 bases map to TRBD1. The germline V gene has CDR1 ENHRY and CDR2 SYGVKD. V shed 6 bases and J 0 bases; nucleotides not matched to a gene: 16. This CDR3 region has 20 residues. The CDR3 DNA sequence: TGTGCCATCAGCCCTAGTGACCGAGGACAGGGGGCGAATAGCAATCAGCCCCAGCATTTT. This gives the protein CAISPSDRGQGANSNQPQHF.

This clone was detected only once. The chain carries TRBV2 and TRBJ2-7; possibly TRBD2 for D (5 bases). The CDR3 is made up of 13 amino acids. Per the germline V gene, CDR1 is SNHLY and CDR2 is FYNNEI. The CDR3 loop is CASNPSPGTPKRV. The CDR3 region has the DNA TGTGCCAGCAACCCGTCCCCGGGAACCCCTAAACGAGTC.

A single count supports this clone. The gene calls are TRBV5-6 and TRBJ1-1, with D possibly TRBD1 on 6 matching bases. The CDR3 totals 13 residues. With 4 bases removed from V and 0 bases from J, the gap between germline ends came to 7 bases. Germline CDR1 and CDR2: SGHDT and YYEEEE. In nucleotides, the CDR3 is TGTGCCAGCAGCCGGACAGTGAACACTGAAGCTTTCTTT. It yields the protein CASSRTVNTEAFF.

This chain connects TRBV4-1 to TRBJ1-1; 7 nucleotides line up with TRBD1. The V gene's germline CDR1 is MGHRA and CDR2 YSYEKL. CDR3 length: 13 residues. Unmatched junction bases numbered 3, after V lost 7 bases and J lost 1 base. CDR3 sequence (DNA): TGCGCCAGCAAACAGGGGTGGAACACTGAAGCTTTCTTT. It translates to CASKQGWNTEAFF.

The chain joins TRBV9 to TRBJ1-2, with 7 bases identical to TRBD1. Germline V gives CDR1 SGDLS, CDR2 YYNGEE. The CDR3 totals 15 residues. The junction had 10 bases not matched to a gene; V was cut back by 4 bases and J by 4 bases. CDR3 in DNA: TGTGCCAGCAGCCCCCGGGACAGAAAAGGCTATGGCTACACCTTC. This gives the protein CASSPRDRKGYGYTF.

V usage is TRBV5-1 and J usage is TRBJ2-1; 8 bases fit TRBD1. The CDR3 contains 15 residues. Looked up from germline, CDR1 is SGHRS and CDR2 is YFSETQ. The trim removed 3 bases at V and 4 bases at J, leaving 6 bases unmatched. Here the CDR3 reads CASSSGQGQYNEQFF. As DNA, the CDR3 is TGCGCCAGCAGCTCTGGACAGGGTCAATACAATGAGCAGTTCTTC.

This sequence joins TRBV13 and TRBJ1-6; TRBD1 is a possible D gene (6 bases). The CDR3 spans 13 residues. Germline V gene lookup returns CDR1 PRHDT and CDR2 FYEKMQ (reference sequence). The germline V and J ends were trimmed by 5 bases and 7 bases, with 9 bases remaining between them. The chain's CDR3 is CASSTTGNSPLHF. DNA of the CDR3: TGTGCCAGCAGCACAACAGGGAATTCACCCCTCCACTTT.

The chain couples TRBV28 to TRBJ1-2; possibly TRBD1 for D (5 bases). V gave up 3 bases and J gave up 6 bases, with 11 bases separating them. The CDR3 has 13 residues. Germline lookup yields CDR1 MDHEN and CDR2 SYDVKM. The CDR3 DNA sequence: TGTGCCAGCAGTTTTCAGGGATTGAATGGCTACACCTTC. The encoded protein is CASSFQGLNGYTF.

The CDR3 DNA follows: TGCAGCGCCGGAGGTGGCATCTCCTCCTACAATGAGCAGTTCTTC. It yields the protein CSAGGGISSYNEQFF. This chain uses TRBV29-1 with TRBJ2-1; D possibly corresponds to TRBD2 (5 bases). Germline V CDR1 and CDR2: SQVTM, ANQGSEA. Deletions cut 7 bases from V and 0 bases from J, with 16 bases between. The CDR3 has 15 residues.

The rearrangement joins TRBV3-1 (or the pseudogene TRBV3-2) to TRBJ2-3; 8 bases align to TRBD1. V lost 2 bases, J lost 2 bases, and 12 bases stayed unmatched. CDR1 is LGHDT and CDR2 is YNNKEL in the germline V gene (reference sequence). This CDR3 is 18 amino acids long. For the CDR3, the DNA is TGTGCCAGCAGCCAAAGGAGGCAGGGGGCGTCCTACACAGATACGCAGTATTTT. As protein: CASSQRRQGASYTDTQYF.

This clone was observed a few times. Germline and junction disagree at one end, which may indicate a read error. The chain uses TRBV13 and TRBJ1-6; D not certain. The germline gives CDR1 PRHDT, CDR2 FYEKMQ (reference sequence). The CDR3 has 12 residues. This CDR3 is CASSFGRAAEIF. The CDR3 bases are TGTGCCAGCAGCTTCGGGAGGGCGGCGGAGATCTTT.

Regarding this clone: Germline and junction disagree at one end, which may indicate a read error. The chain uses TRBV28 and TRBJ1-5; no definite D call. The CDR3 sequence is 13 residues long. Germline V gene lookup returns CDR1 MDHEN and CDR2 SYDVKM. This CDR3 is CASSLGSYQPQHF. For the CDR3, the DNA is TGTGCCAGCAGTTTAGGTAGCTATCAGCCCCAGCATTTT.

This chain uses TRBV19 with TRBJ1-5; maybe TRBD1 (6 bases). The CDR3 spans 15 residues. Deletions cut 7 bases from V and 4 bases from J, with 17 bases between. Germline V gene data show CDR1 as LNHDA and CDR2 as SQIVND (reference sequence). CDR3 bases: TGTGCCAGTAAGGTAGGGTTGGGGGCTAATCAGCCCCAGCATTTT. As protein: CASKVGLGANQPQHF.

Here the CDR3 reads CASSHRDREDYTF. The CDR3 DNA is TGCGCCAGCAGCCACCGGGACAGGGAGGACTACACCTTC. The chain combines TRBV5-1 with TRBJ1-2; 9 nucleotides align to TRBD1. V gave up 4 bases and J gave up 10 bases; unmatched junction bases: 8. Per germline, CDR1 SGHRS and CDR2 YFSETQ. The CDR3 extends over 13 amino acids.

This chain connects TRBV7-2 to TRBJ2-5; TRBD2 might be the D (7 bases). V was shortened by 3 bases and J by 6 bases, with 11 bases between the two germline ends. The germline V gene has CDR1 SGHTA and CDR2 FQGNSA. The CDR3 contains 13 residues. CDR3 bases: TGTGCCAGCAGCTTGGGGGGGCAGAAGACCCAGTACTTC. As protein: CASSLGGQKTQYF.

V gene TRBV6-5 combines with J gene TRBJ2-7, with 7 nucleotides matching TRBD1. V lost 0 bases, J lost 2 bases, and 4 bases stayed unmatched. Looked up from germline, CDR1 is MNHEY and CDR2 is SVGAGI. CDR3 length: 15 residues. The CDR3 bases are TGTGCCAGCAGTTACTCGACTCAGGGGGCCTACGAGCAGTACTTC. As protein: CASSYSTQGAYEQYF.

This clone was detected only a few times. The chain joins TRBV5-6 to TRBJ2-7; a possible D gene is TRBD1 (6 bases). The V end lost 0 bases, the J end lost 5 bases, and 18 bases lay between the germline ends. The CDR3 contains 16 residues. The V gene's germline CDR1 is SGHDT and CDR2 YYEEEE. The CDR3 loop is CASSLGSLYRVHEQYF. DNA for the CDR3: TGTGCCAGCAGCTTGGGGTCCCTTTACAGGGTTCACGAGCAGTACTTC.

J is TRBJ2-5 and V is TRBV5-1; maybe TRBD1 (5 bases). The V end was cut by 1 base, the J end by 2 bases, with 12 bases between. Germline V gives CDR1 SGHRS, CDR2 YFSETQ. This CDR3 spans 15 amino acids. This CDR3 is CASSLLGRVQETQYF. The DNA of the CDR3 is TGCGCCAGCAGCTTGTTGGGCAGGGTTCAAGAGACCCAGTACTTC.

V is TRBV5-1 and J is TRBJ1-1; possibly TRBD1 for D (5 bases). The CDR3 is 14 residues long. Germline V CDR1 and CDR2: SGHRS, YFSETQ. V shed 3 bases and J shed 0 bases, with 9 bases lying between them. The CDR3 sequence is CASSSDNMNTEAFF. The CDR3 bases are TGCGCCAGCAGCTCGGACAATATGAACACTGAAGCTTTCTTT.

For this clone: This specimen includes other DNA sequences encoding the same CDR3. The chain joins TRBV19 to TRBJ1-4; possible D gene TRBD1, 5 bases. CDR3 length: 12 amino acids. In germline, CDR1 is LNHDA, CDR2 SQIVND (reference sequence). Trimming pared 2 bases from V and 8 bases from J, leaving 6 bases between. In DNA form, the CDR3 reads TGTGCCAGTAGTATAAGGGGAGAAAAACTGTTTTTT. It yields the protein CASSIRGEKLFF.

The gene calls are TRBV7-3 and TRBJ1-4; tentatively, D is TRBD1 (5 bases). CDR3 length: 15 residues. The V and J ends lost 5 bases and 5 bases respectively, with 15 bases between them. Per the germline V gene, CDR1 is SGHTA and CDR2 is FQGTGA. Here the CDR3 reads CASSPPRRGNEKLFF. The CDR3 region has the DNA TGTGCCAGCAGCCCCCCGCGTAGGGGAAATGAAAAACTGTTTTTT. Full variable domain (outside the CDR3, taken from reference TRBV7-3 and TRBJ1-4): GAGVSQTPSNKVTEKGKYVELRCDPISGHTALYWYRQSLGQGPEFLIYFQGTGAADDSGLPNDRFFAVRPEGSVSTLKIQRTERGDSAVYLCASSPPRRGNEKLFFGSGTQLSVL.

The rearrangement links TRBV24-1 to TRBJ1-4; 8 nucleotides match TRBD1. With V trimmed by 9 bases and J by 8 bases, 13 bases remained unmatched. The CDR3 is made up of 15 amino acids. Germline CDR1 and CDR2: KGHDR and SFDVKD. This CDR3 reads CATQRSDREGEKLFF. The CDR3 DNA sequence: TGTGCCACCCAGAGGTCGGACAGGGAAGGGGAAAAACTGTTTTTT.

The chain has TRBV19 and TRBJ2-3; D possibly corresponds to TRBD1 (5 bases). CDR1 and CDR2 from the germline V gene are LNHDA and SQIVND (reference sequence). The CDR3 consists of 17 residues. Trimming took off 4 bases at V and 0 bases at J, with 17 bases between the two ends. The chain's CDR3 is CASSTPSPDKSTDTQYF. As DNA, the CDR3 is TGTGCCAGTAGTACCCCCTCCCCGGACAAAAGCACAGATACGCAGTATTTT. Full variable domain (outside the CDR3, taken from reference TRBV19 and TRBJ2-3): DGGITQSPKYLFRKEGQNVTLSCEQNLNHDAMYWYRQDPGQGLRLIYYSQIVNDFQKGDIAEGYSVSREKKESFPLTVTSAQKNPTAFYLCASSTPSPDKSTDTQYFGPGTRLTVL.

The gene calls are TRBV5-5 and TRBJ1-1, with D possibly matching TRBD1 (6 bases). Trimming shortened V by 0 bases and J by 5 bases, and 14 bases separated the two germline ends. CDR1 and CDR2 (germline): SGHKS, YYEKEE (reference sequence). This CDR3 is 15 amino acids long. The CDR3 loop is CASSLAGTLLTEAFF. The CDR3 region has the DNA TGTGCCAGCAGCTTGGCCGGGACACTACTAACTGAAGCTTTCTTT.

The chain couples TRBV12-3 or TRBV12-4 to TRBJ2-5, with D perhaps matching TRBD2 (5 bases). Trimming pared 3 bases from V and 5 bases from J, leaving 10 bases between. The CDR3 has 13 residues. The CDR3 protein is CASSFRGKETQYF. The DNA for the CDR3 is TGTGCCAGCAGTTTCCGGGGTAAGGAGACCCAGTACTTC.